This passage covers 9 T cell receptor beta chains from one sample sequenced in a study of T cells in narcolepsy. Profiling relied on immunoSEQ multiplex PCR, and the TCRdb table lists in-frame clones only, not all of them. The sample holds about 35,000 clones, about 80% seen once. The sequencing input was memory (CD45RA-) CD4+ T cells from blood. These receptors originate from a human donor in good health.

The rearrangement joins TRBV6-5 to TRBJ2-7, with TRBD2 matching 15 bases. The germline CDR1 and CDR2 sequences are MNHEY and SVGAGI. After removal of 5 bases from V and 5 bases from J, the junction contained 4 bases not matched to a gene. This CDR3 region has 15 residues. The CDR3, as DNA: TGTGCCAGCAGTGGACTAGCGGGGGGGCCCGACGAGCAGTACTTC. This sequence encodes CASSGLAGGPDEQYF.

This clone was observed a single time. Relative to the germline gene, one junction end is altered; a read error may explain this. This rearrangement joins TRBV28 to TRBJ1-5, with a weak D call TRBD1 (6 bases). The germline gives CDR1 MDHEN, CDR2 SYDVKM. The CDR3 loop spans 11 amino acids. The CDR3 nucleotides are TGTGCCAGCAGTCTCGGACAGAAACAAAGTTTT. Protein sequence: CASSLGQKQSF.

The rearrangement links TRBV7-9 to TRBJ1-1, with TRBD1 matching 9 bases. This CDR3 region has 13 residues. From germline, CDR1 is SEHNR and CDR2 FQNEAQ (reference sequence). The junction had 6 bases not matched to a gene; V was cut back by 5 bases and J by 8 bases. DNA for the CDR3: TGTGCCAGCAGCCTACAGGGGGCCGGGGAAGCTTTCTTT. It specifies CASSLQGAGEAFF.

The CDR3 protein is CASSESLGSNEQFF. CDR3 nucleotide sequence: TGTGCCAGCAGTGAGAGCCTAGGGAGCAATGAGCAGTTCTTC. The chain links TRBV6-1 to TRBJ2-1; possible D gene TRBD2, 5 bases. Trimming stripped 3 bases from V and 6 bases from J, with 12 bases between. The CDR3 runs 14 residues. The V gene's germline CDR1 is MNHNS and CDR2 SASEGT.

Notes on this clone: The same CDR3 arises from other DNA sequences in this sample as well. This sequence joins TRBV19 and TRBJ1-5; D call uncertain. The CDR3 totals 13 residues. V lost 0 bases and J 4 bases, leaving 4 bases between the germline ends. Germline V gene data show CDR1 as LNHDA and CDR2 as SQIVND (reference sequence). CDR3 sequence reads: CASSIEGNQPQHF. The CDR3, as DNA: TGTGCCAGTAGTATAGAGGGGAATCAGCCCCAGCATTTT.

The CDR3: CASSPPTVGLYEQYF. The CDR3 DNA is TGTGCCAGCAGCCCACCTACAGTGGGGCTCTACGAGCAGTACTTC. V usage is TRBV7-6 and J usage is TRBJ2-7, with D perhaps TRBD1 (5 bases). The CDR3 is 15 residues long. V was pared by 5 bases and J by 3 bases, with 17 bases between. Germline-derived CDR1 and CDR2 are SGHVS and FNYEAQ.

The V and J genes are TRBV5-1 and TRBJ2-7; TRBD1 aligns across 10 bases. J gave up 3 bases and V 4 bases, and 4 bases lay outside the gene matches. The germline gives CDR1 SGHRS, CDR2 YFSETQ. The CDR3 loop spans 14 amino acids. CDR3 sequence: CASSPGTGVYEQYF. For the CDR3, the DNA is TGCGCCAGCAGCCCCGGGACAGGGGTCTACGAGCAGTACTTC.

Here the CDR3 DNA reads TGTGCCAGCAGTGAGCGGGAGGCATACAATGAGCAGTTCTTC. Translation: CASSEREAYNEQFF. The genes are TRBV6-6 and TRBJ2-1; 9 nucleotides align to TRBD2. The ends lost 5 bases at V and 4 bases at J; junction bases unmatched: 3. The CDR3 contains 14 residues. CDR1 is MNHNY, CDR2 SVGAGI, per germline (reference sequence).

The chain links TRBV6-1 to TRBJ1-5; possible D gene TRBD1, 5 bases. CDR3 length: 11 residues. Trimming took 3 bases from V and 11 from J, leaving 8 bases between them. Germline CDR1 reads MNHNS; CDR2 reads SASEGT. Written as DNA, the CDR3 is TGTGCCAGCAGTGAGGGGCGGGCCCAGCATTTT. Its protein product is CASSEGRAQHF.